This section outlines one T cell receptor beta chain sequence together with its context. The data derive from a study of OX40 agonist ivuxolimab in advanced cancers. V was shortened by 2 bases and J by 4 bases, with 9 bases between the two germline ends. The CDR3 consists of 13 residues. Germline V gene data show CDR1 as MNHEY and CDR2 as SVGAGI. The assay was immunoSEQ multiplex PCR, and TCRdb's table has in-frame clones only and misses some. Of 70,000 or so clones listed, around 88% were seen once; the top ten hold approximately 2.5%. The rearrangement links TRBV6-5 to TRBJ2-7; possible D gene TRBD2, 6 bases. The sequence derives from an adult with an advanced solid tumor such as melanoma, head and neck, liver or kidney cancer. Sequences were derived from CD4+ or CD8+ T cells sorted from blood, sampled in a trial of the OX40 agonist ivuxolimab. CDR3 in amino acids: CASSYTEGYEQYF. CDR3 nucleotides: TGTGCCAGCAGTTACACGGAGGGGTACGAGCAGTACTTC.